This entry is about one TCR beta chain. Time point given: pre-treatment sample, taken before nivolumab and TIL therapy. Stage 4 NSCLC adults joined between October 2017 and 2020. Sequencing used immunoSEQ v3. Sequencing depth was approximately 2 million read pairs for survey level, 5-6 million for deep. The table came from immunoSEQ multiplex PCR; TCRdb's copy has only in-frame clones and leaves some out. The sample lists 9,000 to 15,000 clones; 80% were seen once. V lost 3 bases, J lost 6 bases, and 12 bases stayed unmatched. This CDR3 is 16 amino acids long. Germline values: CDR1 KGHSH, CDR2 LQKENI. This sample was taken from a study of TIL therapy for anti-PD-1-resistant metastatic lung cancer. Background on the study: Patients had a median age of around 56 years (range roughly 38-75). Several tumors were EGFR-mutant and two were ALK-rearranged.

J is TRBJ2-7 and V is TRBV18, with TRBD2 matching over 9 bases. The sample here was blood, taken at baseline. The clonotype comes from a person aged 25-80 years with non-small cell lung cancer. CDR3 DNA: TGTGCCAGCTCACCCCGTGGGGTAGCGGGAGCTGGCGAGCAGTACTTC. Protein sequence: CASSPRGVAGAGEQYF.